Listed below are T cell receptor beta chains from one sample, sequenced in a study of patients and donors after allogeneic stem cell transplantation. TCRdb ran MiXCR on the RT-PCR reads and lists one entry per CDR3 protein. The sample includes about 34,000 distinct CDR3 sequences, roughly a third of them seen just once. Sequences were obtained from blood, either unsorted or a sorted T cell fraction (not recorded which). The receptor set was obtained from a human donor who was either an allogeneic HSCT recipient or a stem cell or donor lymphocyte infusion donor (not recorded which). It is not recorded whose cells these are; they may come from a transplant donor. CDR3s include the opening cysteine and the closing phenylalanine or tryptophan. A D gene is named only where the DNA matches it firmly. Size tells how often a clone was seen (once, few, many) or the class of an expanded clone, and some rows leave it out.

>TRBV3-1|-|-|TRBJ2-5
CASSARDWPYQGTQYF
TGTGCCAGCAGCGCACGGGACTGGCCCTACCAAGGGACCCAGTACTTC
>TRBV4-1|-|few|TRBJ2-1
CASSQDPTGRYEQFF
TGCGCCAGCAGCCAAGACCCTACAGGGAGGTATGAGCAGTTCTTC
>TRBV7-7|TRBD2|-|TRBJ2-1
CASSLGLAGGFDNEQFF
TGTGCCAGCAGCCTCGGACTAGCGGGAGGCTTTGACAATGAGCAGTTCTTC
>TRBV25-1|-|-|TRBJ2-7
CASRDYSKQYF
TGTGCCAGCAGGGACTATAGTAAGCAGTACTTC
>TRBV4-3|TRBD1|-|TRBJ1-2
CASSQDLRDSYGYTF
TGCGCCAGCAGCCAAGATCTACGGGACAGCTATGGCTACACCTTC
>TRBV9|TRBD2|few|TRBJ2-1
CASNKGLAGGSSYNEQFF
TGTGCCAGCAACAAAGGACTAGCGGGAGGGTCCTCCTACAATGAGCAGTTCTTC
>TRBV6-2/TRBV6-3|-|few|TRBJ1-2
CASSQGYGYTF
TGTGCCAGCAGCCAAGGCTATGGCTACACCTTC
>TRBV27|-|few|TRBJ1-4
CASSLGAATNEKLFF
TGTGCCAGCAGCCTCGGCGCAGCGACTAATGAAAAACTGTTTTTT
>TRBV7-9|-|-|TRBJ1-1
CASRPDRPTEAFF
TGTGCCAGCAGACCCGACCGACCCACTGAAGCTTTCTTT
>TRBV5-1|-|once|TRBJ1-5
CASSLDAIKGQPQHF
TGCGCCAGCAGCTTGGATGCCATTAAGGGCCAGCCCCAGCATTTT
>TRBV20-1|-|-|TRBJ1-2
CSATGGGYTF
TGCAGTGCGACCGGGGGTGGCTACACCTTC
>TRBV12-3/TRBV12-4|-|many|TRBJ2-7
CASSSTAYEQYF
TGTGCCAGCAGTTCTACCGCCTACGAGCAGTACTTC
>TRBV6-6|-|few|TRBJ1-4
CASRSVGGNEKLFF
TGTGCCAGCAGGTCTGTGGGGGGTAATGAAAAACTGTTTTTT
>TRBV29-1|TRBD1|-|TRBJ1-3
CSVDDRASTGNTIYF
TGCAGCGTTGATGACAGGGCCTCGACTGGAAACACCATATATTTT
>TRBV7-8|TRBD1|few|TRBJ1-2
CASSPLTGVGGYTF
TGTGCCAGCAGCCCCCTGACAGGGGTCGGTGGCTACACCTTC
>TRBV5-1|-|-|TRBJ1-5
CASSLVLRGIGNQPQHF
TGCGCCAGCAGCTTGGTCTTACGGGGGATCGGCAATCAGCCCCAGCATTTT
>TRBV18|TRBD1|-|TRBJ2-1
CASSRTGGNEQFF
TGTGCCAGCTCACGGACAGGGGGCAATGAGCAGTTCTTC
>TRBV20-1|-|-|TRBJ1-4
CSVTGLSNEKLFF
TGCAGTGTCACAGGTCTAAGCAATGAAAAACTGTTTTTT
>TRBV15|-|-|TRBJ1-4
CATSREGRGQELFF
TGTGCCACCAGCAGAGAGGGGCGGGGGCAGGAACTGTTTTTT
>TRBV7-9|-|-|TRBJ2-1
CASRQGAYNEQFF
TGTGCCAGCAGACAGGGAGCCTACAATGAGCAGTTCTTC
>TRBV21-1|-|few|TRBJ2-5
CASSKYLGAGHQETQYF
TGTGCCAGCAGCAAATATCTCGGGGCAGGACACCAAGAGACCCAGTACTTC